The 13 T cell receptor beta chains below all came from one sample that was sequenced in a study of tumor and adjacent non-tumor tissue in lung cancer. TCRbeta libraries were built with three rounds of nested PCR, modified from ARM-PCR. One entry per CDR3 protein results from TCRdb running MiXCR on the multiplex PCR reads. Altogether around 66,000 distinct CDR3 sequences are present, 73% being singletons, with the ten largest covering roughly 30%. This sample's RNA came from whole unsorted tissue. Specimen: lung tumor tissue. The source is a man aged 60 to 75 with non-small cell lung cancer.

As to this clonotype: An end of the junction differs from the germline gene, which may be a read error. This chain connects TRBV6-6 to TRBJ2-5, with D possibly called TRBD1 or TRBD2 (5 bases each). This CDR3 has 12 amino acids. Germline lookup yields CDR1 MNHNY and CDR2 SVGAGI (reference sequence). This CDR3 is CASRSDGGTQYF. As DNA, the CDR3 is TGCGCCAGCAGGTCCGATGGGGGGACCCAGTACTTC.

The CDR3 here is CANRPTLGTANTGELFF. In DNA form, the CDR3 reads TGTGCCAACAGACCTACCCTCGGGACAGCGAACACCGGGGAGCTGTTTTTT. V usage is TRBV6-6 and J usage is TRBJ2-2, with TRBD1 matching over 7 bases. The V gene end was trimmed by 10 bases and the J gene end by 0 bases; junction bases not matched to a gene: 14. CDR1 MNHNY and CDR2 SVGAGI come from the germline V gene (reference sequence). The CDR3 runs to 17 residues.

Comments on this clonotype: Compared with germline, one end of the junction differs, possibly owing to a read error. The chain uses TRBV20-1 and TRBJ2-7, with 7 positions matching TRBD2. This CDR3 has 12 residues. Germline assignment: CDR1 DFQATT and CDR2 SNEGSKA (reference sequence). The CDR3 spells CSARAGDSEQYF. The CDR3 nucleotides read TGCAGTGCTCGGGCGGGAGATAGCGAGCAGTATTTC.

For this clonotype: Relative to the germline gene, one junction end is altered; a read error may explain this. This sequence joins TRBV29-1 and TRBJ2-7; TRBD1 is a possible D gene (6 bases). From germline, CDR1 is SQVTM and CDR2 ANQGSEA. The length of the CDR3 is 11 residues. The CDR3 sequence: CIVGRGYEQHF. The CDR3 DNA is TGCATCGTTGGCAGGGGCTACGAGCAGCACTTC.

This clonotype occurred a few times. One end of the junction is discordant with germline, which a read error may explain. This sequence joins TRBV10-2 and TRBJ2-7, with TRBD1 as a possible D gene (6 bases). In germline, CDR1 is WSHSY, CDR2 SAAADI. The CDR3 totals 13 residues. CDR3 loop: CASSGGRGNERYF. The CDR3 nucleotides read TGCGCTAGCAGTGGCGGCAGGGGCAACGAGCGGTACTTC.

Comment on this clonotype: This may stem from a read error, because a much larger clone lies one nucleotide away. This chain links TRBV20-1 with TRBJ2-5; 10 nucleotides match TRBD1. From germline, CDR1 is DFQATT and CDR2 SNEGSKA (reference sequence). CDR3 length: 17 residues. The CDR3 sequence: CRARDLWGQGRRETQYF. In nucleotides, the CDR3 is TGCAGAGCTAGAGATCTTTGGGGACAGGGGAGGCGGGAGACCCAGTACTTC.

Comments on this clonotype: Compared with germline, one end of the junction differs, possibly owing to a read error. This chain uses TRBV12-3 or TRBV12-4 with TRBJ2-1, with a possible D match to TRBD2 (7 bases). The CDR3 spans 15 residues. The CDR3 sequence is CASSFPERDNNEQFF. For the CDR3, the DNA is TGTGCCAGCAGTTTCCCTGAGCGGGACAACAACGAGCAGTTCTTC.

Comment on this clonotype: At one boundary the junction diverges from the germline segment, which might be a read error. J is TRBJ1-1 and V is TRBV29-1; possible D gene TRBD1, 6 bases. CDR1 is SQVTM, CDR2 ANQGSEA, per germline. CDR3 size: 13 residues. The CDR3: CSASEGGDTEAFF. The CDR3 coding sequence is TGCAGTGCCTCGGAAGGGGGGGACACAGAAGCTTTCTTT.

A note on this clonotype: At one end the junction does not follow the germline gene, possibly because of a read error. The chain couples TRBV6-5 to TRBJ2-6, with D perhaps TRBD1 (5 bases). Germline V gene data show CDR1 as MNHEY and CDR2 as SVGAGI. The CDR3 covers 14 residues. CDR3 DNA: TGTGCCAGCATTGGCCTCTCTGGGGCCAACGTCTTGACTTTC. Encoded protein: CASIGLSGANVLTF.

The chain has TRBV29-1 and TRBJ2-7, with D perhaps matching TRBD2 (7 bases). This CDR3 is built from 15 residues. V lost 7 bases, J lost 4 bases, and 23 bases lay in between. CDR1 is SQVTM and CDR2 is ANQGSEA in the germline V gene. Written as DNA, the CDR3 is TGCAGCGCAACAAGGGGGGGAAAGGGTTCATACGAGCAGTACTTC. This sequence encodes CSATRGGKGSYEQYF.

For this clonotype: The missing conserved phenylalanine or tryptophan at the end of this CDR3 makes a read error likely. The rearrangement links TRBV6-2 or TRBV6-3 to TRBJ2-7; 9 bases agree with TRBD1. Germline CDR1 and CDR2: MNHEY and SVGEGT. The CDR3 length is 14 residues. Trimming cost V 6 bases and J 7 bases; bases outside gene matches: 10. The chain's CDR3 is CASREPGQGQEQYS. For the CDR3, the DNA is TGTGCCAGCAGAGAGCCGGGACAGGGACAAGAGCAGTACTCC.

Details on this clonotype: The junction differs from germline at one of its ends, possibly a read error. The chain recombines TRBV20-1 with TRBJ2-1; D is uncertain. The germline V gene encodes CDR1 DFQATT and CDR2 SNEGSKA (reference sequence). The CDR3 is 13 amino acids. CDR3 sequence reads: CSARPGSYNKQFF. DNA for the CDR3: TGCAGTGCTAGGCCTGGCTCCTACAATAAGCAGTTCTTC.

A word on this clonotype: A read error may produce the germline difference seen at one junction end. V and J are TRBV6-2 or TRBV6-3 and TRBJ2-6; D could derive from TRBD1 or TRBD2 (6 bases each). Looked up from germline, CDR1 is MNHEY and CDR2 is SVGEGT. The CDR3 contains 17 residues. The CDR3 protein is CASSWVGGLSGPNVLTF. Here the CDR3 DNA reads TGTGCCAGCAGTTGGGTAGGGGGGTTATCTGGGCCCAACGTCCTGACTTTC.